The table lists the clone carrying this T cell receptor delta chain with a few counts. The protein given by TCRdb reflects a much larger clone and differs at residue 6 from this DNA's translation, likely from a read error; the protein shown is the DNA's translation. The sample originates from a study of γδ T cells in repeated Plasmodium falciparum infection. Study-level background: Malian repertoires were sampled cross-sectionally without transmission and longitudinally through febrile malaria.

TCRdb reanalysed the multiplex PCR reads via CATT. The sample contains over 55,000 delta-chain clones, over 1.5% of which appear only once. This CDR3 is 23 amino acids long. Germline values: CDR1 TSWWSYY, CDR2 QGS. V lost 3 bases and J lost 10, with 45 bases in between. Gammadelta T cells were flow-sorted from PBMC into Vgamma9/Vdelta2+ and Vdelta2-negative populations for bulk analysis. The sample was gamma-delta T cells from blood. This sequence joins TRDV1 and TRDJ1, with D perhaps TRDD3 (6 bases). The source is a pool of human donors (malaria-infected and uninfected, not separated). The CDR3 protein is CALGDLTFNGIRNGWGTTGGLIF. DNA for the CDR3: TGTGCTCTTGGGGACTTGACCTTCAACGGCATACGAAACGGCTGGGGCACGACCGGGGGACTCATCTTT.